These T cell receptor beta chains were read from a single sample in a study of cytomegalovirus exposure and HLA in healthy donors. Libraries were prepared by immunoSEQ multiplex PCR; TCRdb keeps only in-frame clonotypes and omits some of them. The table has approximately 170,000 clones, under 85% seen once. Sequenced: PBMCs. The receptors originated from a woman under 30 in good health and CMV-seronegative. Both conserved end residues are part of each CDR3. The order of the fields is V gene, J gene, CDR3 protein.

v_gene: TRBV7-9
j_gene: TRBJ1-1
CDR3aa: CASSRGTADTEAFF

v_gene: TRBV6-1
j_gene: TRBJ2-5
CDR3aa: CASSENEASGSEDQYF

v_gene: TRBV15
j_gene: TRBJ1-2
CDR3aa: CATSNDQFAIFVGYTF

v_gene: TRBV5-1
j_gene: TRBJ1-2
CDR3aa: CASSLTSYYGYTF

v_gene: TRBV7-9
j_gene: TRBJ1-1
CDR3aa: CASSLGTANTEAFF

v_gene: TRBV7-3
j_gene: TRBJ2-3
CDR3aa: CASSLEAGNSDTQYF

v_gene: TRBV28
j_gene: TRBJ2-5
CDR3aa: CASSFRPGRGQETQYF

v_gene: TRBV7-9
j_gene: TRBJ1-6
CDR3aa: CASSPPRGGRNNSPLHF

v_gene: TRBV27
j_gene: TRBJ1-1
CDR3aa: CASRPLGGREAFF

v_gene: TRBV7-6
j_gene: TRBJ1-1
CDR3aa: CASSSLGGTEAFF

v_gene: TRBV7-2
j_gene: TRBJ2-1
CDR3aa: CASSPRDKINGEQFF

v_gene: TRBV19
j_gene: TRBJ1-1
CDR3aa: CASGMGFPGQGGTEAFF

v_gene: TRBV4-1
j_gene: TRBJ1-1
CDR3aa: CASSRGRNTEAFF

v_gene: TRBV18
j_gene: TRBJ1-6
CDR3aa: CASSPGQGSSPLHF

v_gene: TRBV19
j_gene: TRBJ2-1
CDR3aa: CASTPTGSYNEQFF

v_gene: TRBV15
j_gene: TRBJ1-1
CDR3aa: CATSTKRGQSEAFF

v_gene: TRBV19
j_gene: TRBJ1-1
CDR3aa: CASRPIYRNTEAFF

v_gene: TRBV4-2
j_gene: TRBJ1-2
CDR3aa: CASSQVQGVGGGLGYGYTF

v_gene: TRBV5-5
j_gene: TRBJ2-7
CDR3aa: CASSTGLAGGFYYEQYF

v_gene: TRBV28
j_gene: TRBJ1-5
CDR3aa: CASSTNTLGGLGSQHF

v_gene: TRBV30
j_gene: TRBJ1-3
CDR3aa: CAWSEQLVDTIYF

v_gene: TRBV7-9
j_gene: TRBJ2-7
CDR3aa: CASSLGQGSSYEQYF

v_gene: TRBV5-1
j_gene: TRBJ2-5
CDR3aa: CASRESGTRAETQYF

v_gene: TRBV14
j_gene: TRBJ1-6
CDR3aa: CASSHIRADNNSPLHF

v_gene: TRBV29-1
j_gene: TRBJ2-1
CDR3aa: CSAIFQVGGTEQFF

v_gene: TRBV9
j_gene: TRBJ1-4
CDR3aa: CASSVTAATNEKLFF

v_gene: TRBV6-5
j_gene: TRBJ1-3
CDR3aa: CASSRGTGLWNTIYF

v_gene: TRBV6-6
j_gene: TRBJ1-6
CDR3aa: CASSYEPRAPLHF

v_gene: TRBV28
j_gene: TRBJ2-1
CDR3aa: CASSLPGLAGAEQFF

v_gene: TRBV6-1
j_gene: TRBJ1-5
CDR3aa: CASTDRYPGQPQHF

v_gene: TRBV9
j_gene: TRBJ2-3
CDR3aa: CASSVAESTDTQYF

v_gene: TRBV30
j_gene: TRBJ1-1
CDR3aa: CAWRTRTDTEAFF

v_gene: TRBV7-2
j_gene: TRBJ1-4
CDR3aa: CASSFNRGMSQIEKLFF

v_gene: TRBV5-1
j_gene: TRBJ2-7
CDR3aa: CASNPGGGEGSYEQYF

v_gene: TRBV6-1
j_gene: TRBJ2-7
CDR3aa: CASTPTGTGAEQYF

v_gene: TRBV5-1
j_gene: TRBJ2-7
CDR3aa: CASSLGNVAGLGPYEQYF

v_gene: TRBV7-3
j_gene: TRBJ2-3
CDR3aa: CASSARLAGADTQYF

v_gene: TRBV6-6
j_gene: TRBJ2-7
CDR3aa: CASSYSNLEQYF

v_gene: TRBV5-6
j_gene: TRBJ1-3
CDR3aa: CASSLSGAGNTIYF

v_gene: TRBV7-9
j_gene: TRBJ2-1
CDR3aa: CASRQAGGPSRYNEQFF

v_gene: TRBV5-5
j_gene: TRBJ1-2
CDR3aa: CASSRGTGASYGYTF

v_gene: TRBV5-4
j_gene: TRBJ2-3
CDR3aa: CASSLPGGEADTQYF

v_gene: TRBV6-1
j_gene: TRBJ1-1
CDR3aa: CASSPPPGWGTEAFF

v_gene: TRBV6-6
j_gene: TRBJ1-1
CDR3aa: CASRGGIEAFF

v_gene: TRBV11-2
j_gene: TRBJ2-7
CDR3aa: CASSPGTQFYEQYF

v_gene: TRBV4-3
j_gene: TRBJ2-2
CDR3aa: CASSQDVGRAVSGELFF

v_gene: TRBV14
j_gene: TRBJ1-5
CDR3aa: CASSPSDRNQPQHF